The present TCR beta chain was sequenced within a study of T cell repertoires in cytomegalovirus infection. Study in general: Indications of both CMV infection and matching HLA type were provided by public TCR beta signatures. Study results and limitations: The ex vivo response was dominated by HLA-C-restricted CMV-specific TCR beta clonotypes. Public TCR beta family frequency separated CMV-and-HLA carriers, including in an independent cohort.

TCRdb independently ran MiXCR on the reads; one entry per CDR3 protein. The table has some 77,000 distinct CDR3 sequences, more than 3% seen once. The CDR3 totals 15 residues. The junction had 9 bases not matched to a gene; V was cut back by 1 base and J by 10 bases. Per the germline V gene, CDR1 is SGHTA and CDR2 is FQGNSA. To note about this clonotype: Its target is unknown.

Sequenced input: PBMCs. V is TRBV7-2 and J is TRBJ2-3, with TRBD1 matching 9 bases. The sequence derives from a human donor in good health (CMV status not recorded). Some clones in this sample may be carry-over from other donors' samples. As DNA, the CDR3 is TGTGCCAGCAGCTTAGTCCACTCGGACAGGGGAGCGCAGTATTTT. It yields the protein CASSLVHSDRGAQYF.